This T cell receptor (beta chain) was identified during a study of blood T cell repertoires in COVID-19. In terms of age and location, participants ranged from roughly 18 to 90 years and lived in about 25 US areas. The CDR3 is made up of 15 amino acids. Trimming removed 1 base from V and 5 bases from J; junction bases left unmatched: 2. Germline CDR1 MNHEY, CDR2 SVGAGI. Study processing details: Amplified reference gene primers provided the basis for estimating nucleated cell counts. Data came from immunoSEQ multiplex PCR; TCRdb stores just in-frame clones and leaves some out. V and J calls and clone size are copied from that table; D and trimming were computed from the DNA. This table holds approximately 300,000 clones, roughly 90% found once.

The sample comprised PBMCs or T cells enriched from blood (not recorded which). The chain uses TRBV6-5 and TRBJ2-3; 11 bases agree with TRBD2. This sequence originates from a woman aged 25-40 years who had been exposed to COVID-19. CDR3 loop: CASSYLAGGGDTQYF. The DNA of the CDR3 is TGTGCCAGCAGTTACTTAGCGGGGGGGGGAGATACGCAGTATTTT.